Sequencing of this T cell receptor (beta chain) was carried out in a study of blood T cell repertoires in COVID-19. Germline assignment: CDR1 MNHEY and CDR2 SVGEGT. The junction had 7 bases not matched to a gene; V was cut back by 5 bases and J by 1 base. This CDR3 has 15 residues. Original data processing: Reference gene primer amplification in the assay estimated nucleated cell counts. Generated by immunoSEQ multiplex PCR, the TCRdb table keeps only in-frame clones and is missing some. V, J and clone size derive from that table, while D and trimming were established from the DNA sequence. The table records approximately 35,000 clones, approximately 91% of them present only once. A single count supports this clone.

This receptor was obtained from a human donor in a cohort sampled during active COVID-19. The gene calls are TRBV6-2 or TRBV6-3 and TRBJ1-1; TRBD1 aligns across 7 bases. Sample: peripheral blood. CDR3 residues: CASSSTGTENTEAFF. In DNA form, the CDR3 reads TGTGCCAGCAGTAGTACAGGGACAGAGAACACTGAAGCTTTCTTT.